Reported below is one TCR beta chain. Its target is unknown. Each of the donors had roughly 9.3 milliliters of peripheral blood drawn into EDTA-treated Vacutainer tubes. This CDR3 spans 12 amino acids. From germline, CDR1 is SGHRS and CDR2 YFSETQ. V lost 4 bases, J lost 7 bases, and 10 bases lay in between. This specimen comes from a study of blood T cells in healthy people across ages. General study results and limits: Comparison with aged donors showed that long-lived donors had more naive CD4+ cells and higher diversity.

With a J-beta primer mix and a sample-barcoded 5' primer, a second PCR ran 7 to 11 cycles. One entry per CDR3 protein results from TCRdb running MiXCR on the 5' RACE reads. The sample lists some 640,000 distinct CDR3 sequences; roughly 49% were seen once. The rearrangement links TRBV5-1 to TRBJ2-3; D remains unclear. Sequences were obtained from blood. The receptor was derived from a woman in her sixties in good health. DNA of the CDR3: TGCGCCAGCAGCCCCCAGTCTTATACGCAGTATTTT. Translation: CASSPQSYTQYF.